The rows below give T cell receptor beta chains drawn from one sample of a study of Ad26.COV2.S vaccination and SARS-CoV-2 variants. Sequencing was performed with immunoSEQ multiplex PCR; in TCRdb, only in-frame clones are kept and a portion is missing. This table holds about 480,000 clones, roughly 85% found once. Specimen: peripheral blood, collected in a trial of Ad26.COV2.S vaccine versus placebo. The receptors stem from a person between 18 and 65 years old who received the Ad26.COV2.S COVID-19 vaccine or a placebo. Both conserved end residues are part of each CDR3. Each record gives: clone size, D gene, J gene, V gene, CDR3 protein, CDR3 DNA. The D gene is left open where the match is weak. The size entry is marked missing in some rows and otherwise reads once, few, many or a size class.

size: NA; D: NA; J: TRBJ2-7; V: TRBV5-1; CDR3: CASSLVRPPSEQYF; DNA: TGCGCCAGCAGCTTGGTGCGCCCTCCTTCCGAGCAGTACTTC
size: NA; D: NA; J: TRBJ2-3; V: TRBV4-3; CDR3: CASSQDRGSSDTQYF; DNA: TGCGCCAGCAGCCAAGATCGTGGTAGCTCAGATACGCAGTATTTT
size: NA; D: NA; J: TRBJ2-3; V: TRBV4-2; CDR3: CASSQAWGSRQADTQYF; DNA: TGTGCCAGCAGCCAAGCTTGGGGCAGTCGGCAGGCAGATACGCAGTATTTT
size: NA; D: NA; J: TRBJ1-5; V: TRBV28; CDR3: CASSLWQGKGNQPQHF; DNA: TGTGCCAGCAGTTTGTGGCAGGGAAAAGGCAATCAGCCCCAGCATTTT
size: NA; D: NA; J: TRBJ1-5; V: TRBV7-8; CDR3: CASSRTGPQPQHF; DNA: TGTGCCAGCAGCCGTACAGGGCCCCAGCCCCAGCATTTT
size: NA; D: TRBD1; J: TRBJ1-1; V: TRBV4-1; CDR3: CASSQADRYTEAFF; DNA: TGCGCCAGCAGCCAAGCGGACAGGTACACTGAAGCTTTCTTT
size: NA; D: NA; J: TRBJ2-1; V: TRBV6-2/TRBV6-3; CDR3: CASSDRLILNEQFF; DNA: TGTGCCAGCAGTGACAGGTTAATCCTCAATGAGCAGTTCTTC
size: NA; D: TRBD2; J: TRBJ2-3; V: TRBV25-1; CDR3: CASSGASGRADTQYF; DNA: TGTGCCAGCAGTGGAGCTAGCGGGAGGGCAGATACGCAGTATTTT
size: few; D: NA; J: TRBJ2-7; V: TRBV19; CDR3: CASKDSGYSYEQYF; DNA: TGTGCCAGTAAAGATAGCGGTTACTCCTACGAGCAGTACTTC
size: NA; D: NA; J: TRBJ2-1; V: TRBV19; CDR3: CASSMGPWGSYNEQFF; DNA: TGTGCCAGTAGTATGGGACCCTGGGGCTCCTACAATGAGCAGTTCTTC
size: NA; D: NA; J: TRBJ2-7; V: TRBV10-2; CDR3: CATPRRGMRFGPYEQYF; DNA: TGCGCCACCCCAAGGAGGGGGATGAGGTTTGGCCCCTACGAGCAGTACTTC
size: NA; D: TRBD2; J: TRBJ2-1; V: TRBV5-1; CDR3: CASSPRGSGGLTYNEQFF; DNA: TGCGCCAGCAGCCCCCGGGGGAGCGGGGGCCTTACCTACAATGAGCAGTTCTTC
size: NA; D: NA; J: TRBJ2-2; V: TRBV3-1/TRBV3-2; CDR3: CASSHGSGELFF; DNA: TGTGCCAGCAGCCATGGATCCGGGGAGCTGTTTTTT
size: NA; D: NA; J: TRBJ2-2; V: TRBV7-2; CDR3: CASSLDRWGGNTGELFF; DNA: TGTGCCAGCAGCTTAGATCGCTGGGGAGGGAACACCGGGGAGCTGTTTTTT
size: few; D: TRBD1; J: TRBJ1-2; V: TRBV29-1; CDR3: CSVTGHYTF; DNA: TGCAGCGTGACAGGGCACTACACCTTC
size: NA; D: NA; J: TRBJ2-1; V: TRBV24-1; CDR3: CATSEGPDNEQFF; DNA: TGTGCCACCAGTGAGGGACCAGACAATGAGCAGTTCTTC
size: NA; D: TRBD2; J: TRBJ2-3; V: TRBV6-4; CDR3: CASRTREASGRAMDTQYF; DNA: TGTGCCAGCAGAACCCGGGAAGCTAGCGGGAGGGCCATGGATACGCAGTATTTT
size: NA; D: NA; J: TRBJ1-2; V: TRBV6-1; CDR3: CASSDPPATYGYTF; DNA: TGTGCCAGCAGTGACCCCCCGGCGACCTATGGCTACACCTTC
size: NA; D: NA; J: TRBJ2-2; V: TRBV5-3; CDR3: CARSWAHHSSPGELFF; DNA: TGTGCCAGAAGCTGGGCCCATCACAGCTCGCCCGGGGAGCTGTTTTTT
size: once; D: NA; J: TRBJ2-5; V: TRBV9; CDR3: CASSVGGTETQYF; DNA: TGTGCCAGCAGCGTAGGGGGTACCGAGACCCAGTACTTC
size: NA; D: NA; J: TRBJ2-5; V: TRBV20-1; CDR3: CSASEDARETQYF; DNA: TGCAGTGCTAGTGAGGACGCAAGGGAGACCCAGTACTTC
size: NA; D: NA; J: TRBJ2-6; V: TRBV7-6; CDR3: CASSLVLSGLAGANVLTF; DNA: TGTGCCAGCAGCTTAGTTCTTTCGGGGCTAGCGGGGGCCAACGTCCTGACTTTC
size: NA; D: NA; J: TRBJ2-6; V: TRBV2; CDR3: CASSPTLTGSGANVLTF; DNA: TGTGCCAGCAGTCCTACATTGACGGGCTCTGGGGCCAACGTCCTGACTTTC
size: NA; D: TRBD2; J: TRBJ2-7; V: TRBV28; CDR3: CASSGTSWSYEQYF; DNA: TGTGCCAGCAGTGGGACTAGCTGGTCCTACGAGCAGTACTTC
size: once; D: NA; J: TRBJ1-3; V: TRBV18; CDR3: CASSPLTTGGIISGNTIYF; DNA: TGTGCCAGCTCACCGCTTACGACGGGGGGAATCATCTCTGGAAACACCATATATTTT
size: NA; D: TRBD2; J: TRBJ2-7; V: TRBV7-9; CDR3: CASNQREGRGEQYF; DNA: TGTGCCAGCAACCAGCGGGAGGGCCGCGGCGAGCAGTACTTC
size: NA; D: TRBD1; J: TRBJ1-6; V: TRBV6-4; CDR3: CASAQSGTGAFPLHF; DNA: TGTGCCAGCGCACAGTCCGGGACAGGGGCCTTCCCCCTCCACTTT
size: NA; D: NA; J: TRBJ2-2; V: TRBV27; CDR3: CASSTTRVSGELFF; DNA: TGTGCCAGCAGTACGACCCGAGTTTCCGGGGAGCTGTTTTTT
size: few; D: TRBD2; J: TRBJ2-3; V: TRBV11-1; CDR3: CASRWTSGTDTQYF; DNA: TGTGCCAGCAGGTGGACTAGTGGTACAGATACGCAGTATTTT
size: NA; D: TRBD2; J: TRBJ2-1; V: TRBV5-1; CDR3: CASSSGLAISYNEQFF; DNA: TGCGCCAGCAGCTCTGGACTAGCGATCTCCTACAATGAGCAGTTCTTC
size: NA; D: NA; J: TRBJ1-1; V: TRBV27; CDR3: CASSLSGVEAFF; DNA: TGTGCCAGCAGTTTATCAGGGGTCGAAGCTTTCTTT
size: NA; D: TRBD2; J: TRBJ2-1; V: TRBV27; CDR3: CASSFLGAGAYNEQFF; DNA: TGTGCCAGCAGTTTTCTTGGGGCGGGAGCATATAATGAGCAGTTCTTC
size: once; D: TRBD1; J: TRBJ2-3; V: TRBV5-1; CDR3: CASRAGTVGADTQYF; DNA: TGCGCCAGCAGGGCCGGGACAGTGGGTGCAGATACGCAGTATTTT
size: NA; D: NA; J: TRBJ2-5; V: TRBV5-1; CDR3: CASSLEGVRDGGETQYF; DNA: TGCGCCAGCAGCTTGGAGGGTGTCCGGGATGGGGGAGAGACCCAGTACTTC
size: NA; D: TRBD1; J: TRBJ1-2; V: TRBV9; CDR3: CASSVGFTGGSQGYTF; DNA: TGTGCCAGCAGCGTAGGATTCACAGGGGGTTCACAGGGCTACACCTTC
size: NA; D: TRBD2; J: TRBJ2-7; V: TRBV19; CDR3: CASSARTSGYLGEQYF; DNA: TGTGCCAGTAGTGCGAGGACTAGCGGATATTTGGGCGAGCAGTACTTC
size: NA; D: TRBD1; J: TRBJ1-1; V: TRBV3-1/TRBV3-2; CDR3: CASSQDPDRGSTEAFF; DNA: TGTGCCAGCAGCCAAGATCCGGACAGGGGGAGCACTGAAGCTTTCTTT
size: NA; D: NA; J: TRBJ2-2; V: TRBV19; CDR3: CASSISSPRTGELFF; DNA: TGTGCCAGTAGTATCTCCTCCCCACGGACCGGGGAGCTGTTTTTT
size: NA; D: NA; J: TRBJ1-2; V: TRBV12-3/TRBV12-4; CDR3: CASSLGGGYGYTF; DNA: TGTGCCAGCAGTTTAGGGGGCGGCTATGGCTACACCTTC
size: NA; D: NA; J: TRBJ2-7; V: TRBV25-1; CDR3: CASSESYEQYF; DNA: TGTGCCAGCAGTGAATCCTACGAGCAGTACTTC
size: NA; D: TRBD1; J: TRBJ1-3; V: TRBV19; CDR3: CASNPGQGFGKTGNTIYF; DNA: TGTGCCAGTAACCCGGGACAGGGATTCGGAAAAACAGGAAACACCATATATTTT
size: NA; D: NA; J: TRBJ2-3; V: TRBV24-1; CDR3: CATSDLSRGPDTQYF; DNA: TGTGCCACCAGTGACCTATCCAGGGGACCAGATACGCAGTATTTT
size: NA; D: TRBD1; J: TRBJ2-7; V: TRBV24-1; CDR3: CATQGAGNEQYF; DNA: TGTGCCACCCAGGGGGCCGGGAACGAGCAGTACTTC
size: NA; D: NA; J: TRBJ2-5; V: TRBV5-6; CDR3: CASSFTSRVPKETQYF; DNA: TGTGCCAGCAGTTTTACATCCAGGGTACCAAAAGAGACCCAGTACTTC
size: NA; D: TRBD1; J: TRBJ1-5; V: TRBV27; CDR3: CASSLKGGGGNSNQPQHF; DNA: TGTGCCAGCAGTTTAAAAGGGGGCGGAGGGAATAGCAATCAGCCCCAGCATTTT
size: NA; D: NA; J: TRBJ2-5; V: TRBV5-1; CDR3: CASSLTGSGETQYF; DNA: TGCGCCAGCAGCCTGACAGGATCGGGTGAGACCCAGTACTTC
size: NA; D: NA; J: TRBJ2-1; V: TRBV7-2; CDR3: CASRQTVSSYNEQFF; DNA: TGTGCCAGCAGACAAACTGTTAGCTCCTACAATGAGCAGTTCTTC